This T cell receptor (beta chain) was documented in a study of T-cell memory formation after mild COVID-19. Deletions cut 1 base from V and 2 bases from J, with 10 bases between. The germline V gene has CDR1 MGHRA and CDR2 YSYEKL. The CDR3 totals 15 residues. TCRdb called the 5' RACE reads again in MiXCR, with one record for every CDR3 protein. This sample has fewer than 95,000 distinct CDR3 sequences, with approximately 13% found just once. The sequencing input was PBMCs or a T cell subset sorted from them (not recorded which). The TCR originated in an adult woman who had mild COVID-19 (a few samples of this study predate the infection). Cell type and time point are not known. The chain combines TRBV4-1 with TRBJ2-3; D gene ambiguous. CDR3 sequence reads: CASSQGKEFTDTQYF. CDR3 sequence (DNA): TGCGCCAGCAGCCAAGGGAAGGAATTCACAGATACGCAGTATTTT.